These T cell receptor beta chains were read from a single sample in a study of CD8 T cells in Susac syndrome. From the immunoSEQ multiplex PCR reads, TCRdb called clonotypes with MiXCR, one entry per CDR3 protein. The sample records approximately 180,000 distinct CDR3 sequences, about 91% being singletons. Sequencing used CD4+ T cells from PBMCs. The source is a human donor with Susac syndrome. The CDR3 runs from the conserved cysteine through the conserved F or W. D genes are given only for firm matches. Size values are once, few and many counts, or a class for expanded clones, and some rows have none.

J: TRBJ2-1
V: TRBV24-1
D: TRBD1
size: -
DNA: TGTGCCACCAGTGATTCGAGAGGACAGGGGGCGGTGAATGAGCAGTTCTTC
CDR3: CATSDSRGQGAVNEQFF

J: TRBJ2-2
V: TRBV24-1
D: -
size: -
DNA: TGTGCCACCAGTGTTTCAGAGGGGGTCGGCACCGGGGAGCTGTTTTTT
CDR3: CATSVSEGVGTGELFF

J: TRBJ1-2
V: TRBV6-5
D: -
size: -
DNA: TGTGCCAGCAGTTATACGGGGCAGATATTAAACTATGGCTACACCTTC
CDR3: CASSYTGQILNYGYTF

J: TRBJ2-3
V: TRBV10-3
D: -
size: -
DNA: TGTGCCATCAGAGGACAGAGCACAGATACGCAGTATTTT
CDR3: CAIRGQSTDTQYF

J: TRBJ2-2
V: TRBV10-3
D: -
size: once
DNA: TGTGCCATCCAGGGGAACACCGGGGAGCTGTTTTTT
CDR3: CAIQGNTGELFF

J: TRBJ2-7
V: TRBV12-3/TRBV12-4
D: -
size: -
DNA: TGTGCCAGCAGTTTTGACAGCTACGAGCAGTACTTC
CDR3: CASSFDSYEQYF

J: TRBJ2-7
V: TRBV9
D: -
size: -
DNA: TGTGCCAGCAGCGTAGAGTCAGGGTCCTACGAGCAGTACTTC
CDR3: CASSVESGSYEQYF

J: TRBJ1-3
V: TRBV30
D: -
size: -
DNA: TGTGCCTGGAGTAGGGGTTCTGGAAACACCATATATTTT
CDR3: CAWSRGSGNTIYF

J: TRBJ1-5
V: TRBV28
D: -
size: -
DNA: TGTGCCAGCAGTAAAGTCGGGCCCCAGCATTTT
CDR3: CASSKVGPQHF

J: TRBJ1-5
V: TRBV6-1
D: -
size: -
DNA: TGTGCCAGCAGTGCCCAACTCCAGGGGAACAGCAATCAGCCCCAGCATTTT
CDR3: CASSAQLQGNSNQPQHF

J: TRBJ1-1
V: TRBV4-1
D: -
size: -
DNA: TGCGCCAGCAGCCAGGCAGCACGGAGGACGTTGAACACTGAAGCTTTCTTT
CDR3: CASSQAARRTLNTEAFF

J: TRBJ2-5
V: TRBV3-1
D: -
size: -
DNA: TGTGCCAGCAGCCACGGGGCTACTCACTCAAAAGAGACCCAGTACTTC
CDR3: CASSHGATHSKETQYF

J: TRBJ2-3
V: TRBV5-1
D: -
size: -
DNA: TGCGCCAGCCGAAGTTTAGGGGGGGATACGCAGTATTTT
CDR3: CASRSLGGDTQYF

J: TRBJ2-7
V: TRBV7-2
D: -
size: -
DNA: TGTGCCAGCAGCTCCCCCGCGGCGGCCCGGGGTTACGAGCAGTACTTC
CDR3: CASSSPAAARGYEQYF

J: TRBJ1-5
V: TRBV20-1
D: -
size: -
DNA: TGCAGTGCTAGATTAAAGGGGTGGGGTAGTCAGCCCCAGCATTTT
CDR3: CSARLKGWGSQPQHF

J: TRBJ2-5
V: TRBV7-6
D: TRBD2
size: -
DNA: TGTGCCAGCAGCCCTATAGCGGGGGGAAGGCAAGAGACCCAGTACTTC
CDR3: CASSPIAGGRQETQYF

J: TRBJ1-1
V: TRBV19
D: -
size: -
DNA: TGTGCCAGTAGCACAAGCGGGACACTGAACACTGAAGCTTTCTTT
CDR3: CASSTSGTLNTEAFF

J: TRBJ2-3
V: TRBV2
D: TRBD2
size: -
DNA: TGTGCCAGCAGGAGGGGGTCTAGCGGGAGGACAGATACGCAGTATTTT
CDR3: CASRRGSSGRTDTQYF

J: TRBJ2-5
V: TRBV12-3/TRBV12-4
D: -
size: once
DNA: TGTGCCAGCAGTAACCCGAAGGAGACCCAGTACTTC
CDR3: CASSNPKETQYF

J: TRBJ2-2
V: TRBV6-6
D: -
size: -
DNA: TGTGCCAGCAGTTACTCGTGGGGAGGCACCGGGGAGCTGTTTTTT
CDR3: CASSYSWGGTGELFF

J: TRBJ2-7
V: TRBV18
D: TRBD2
size: -
DNA: TGTGCCAGCTCACCAGGAATAGCGGGCTCCTACGAGCAGTACTTC
CDR3: CASSPGIAGSYEQYF

J: TRBJ1-1
V: TRBV11-2
D: -
size: -
DNA: TGTGCCAGCAGCTTAGATCGGGATGTTGAAGCTTTCTTT
CDR3: CASSLDRDVEAFF

J: TRBJ1-1
V: TRBV27
D: -
size: -
DNA: TGTGCCAGCAGTCCCCGGGAGAGATTAAGCAACACTGAAGCTTTCTTT
CDR3: CASSPRERLSNTEAFF

J: TRBJ2-3
V: TRBV28
D: TRBD1
size: -
DNA: TGTGCCAGCAGGGGGACAGGGGAGGGTCCAGATACGCAGTATTTT
CDR3: CASRGTGEGPDTQYF

J: TRBJ2-3
V: TRBV18
D: TRBD2
size: few
DNA: TGTGCCAGCTCACGGACTAGCCCCACAGATACGCAGTATTTT
CDR3: CASSRTSPTDTQYF

J: TRBJ2-3
V: TRBV15
D: -
size: -
DNA: TGTGCCACCAGCAGAGATCTGGGCACAGATACGCAGTATTTT
CDR3: CATSRDLGTDTQYF

J: TRBJ1-5
V: TRBV7-2
D: -
size: -
DNA: TGTGCCAGCAGCTTAGGGGTGAAGGGTCAGCCCCAGCATTTT
CDR3: CASSLGVKGQPQHF

J: TRBJ2-7
V: TRBV4-1
D: -
size: -
DNA: TGCGCCAGCAGCCGCCTAGCAGGGGTCCCCTACGAGCAGTACTTC
CDR3: CASSRLAGVPYEQYF

J: TRBJ2-7
V: TRBV19
D: -
size: -
DNA: TGTGCCAGTAGTATAGCACTAGGCTACGAGCAGTACTTC
CDR3: CASSIALGYEQYF